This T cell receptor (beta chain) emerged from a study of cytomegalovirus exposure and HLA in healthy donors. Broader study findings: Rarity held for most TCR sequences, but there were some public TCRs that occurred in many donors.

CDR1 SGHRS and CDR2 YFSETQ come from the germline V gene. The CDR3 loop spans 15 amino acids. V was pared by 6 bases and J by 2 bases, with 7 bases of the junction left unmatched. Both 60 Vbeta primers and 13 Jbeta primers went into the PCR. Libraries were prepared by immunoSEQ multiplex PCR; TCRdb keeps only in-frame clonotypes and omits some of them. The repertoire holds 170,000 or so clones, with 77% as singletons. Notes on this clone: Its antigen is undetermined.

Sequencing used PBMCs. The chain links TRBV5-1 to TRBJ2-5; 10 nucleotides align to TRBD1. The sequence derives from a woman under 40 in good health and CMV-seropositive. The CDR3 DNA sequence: TGCGCCAGCAACGTCGGGACAGGGGTTCAAGAGACCCAGTACTTC. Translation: CASNVGTGVQETQYF.